The rows below give T cell receptor beta chains drawn from one sample of a study of Graves' ophthalmopathy and Graves' hyperthyroidism. TCRdb analysed the multiplex PCR reads with MiXCR anew, one entry per CDR3 protein. The top ten hold over 8.5% of the sample, which has over a million distinct CDR3 sequences, approximately 35% seen once. Sample: peripheral blood or thyroid tissue (not recorded which). These receptors originate from an adult man with Graves' hyperthyroidism. Each CDR3 is given with its conserved first and last residue. The order of the fields is D gene, J gene, clone size, V gene, CDR3 protein, CDR3 DNA. D genes are given only for firm matches. The listing skips clone size in some rows; elsewhere it reads once, few, many or a size class.

-,TRBJ1-6,few,TRBV10-3,CASSYAAANSPLHF,TGTGCCAGCAGTTACGCGGCGGCAAATTCACCCCTCCACTTT
TRBD1,TRBJ2-7,few,TRBV7-2,CASSRIGTVYEQYF,TGTGCCAGCAGCCGCATCGGGACAGTTTATGAGCAGTACTTC
-,TRBJ1-2,few,TRBV7-3,CASSPQGRTNYGYTF,TGTGCCAGCAGCCCTCAGGGTCGAACAAACTATGGCTACACCTTC
-,TRBJ2-7,-,TRBV9,CASSVDARKQYF,TGTGCCAGCAGCGTAGATGCGCGAAAGCAGTACTTC
-,TRBJ2-7,many,TRBV7-3,CASSSNWGSEQYF,TGTGCCAGCAGCTCAAATTGGGGCTCCGAGCAGTACTTC
TRBD1,TRBJ1-1,-,TRBV6-6,CASSYSGQVNTEAFF,TGTGCCAGCAGTTACAGCGGACAGGTGAACACTGAAGCTTTCTTT
-,TRBJ1-2,-,TRBV10-2,CASSSVTDGYTF,TGTGCCAGCTCTTCGGTTACCGATGGCTACACCTTC
-,TRBJ1-1,-,TRBV12-3/TRBV12-4,CASGNREGTEAFF,TGTGCCAGCGGAAACAGGGAGGGGACTGAAGCTTTCTTT
TRBD1,TRBJ1-3,many,TRBV5-6,CASRQGPGNTIYF,TGTGCCAGTAGACAGGGGCCTGGAAACACCATATATTTT
-,TRBJ2-7,-,TRBV7-6,CASSPQGKDYEQYF,TGTGCCAGCAGCCCCCAGGGAAAAGACTACGAGCAGTACTTC
TRBD1,TRBJ1-1,many,TRBV20-1,CSASIGGGYRAFF,TGCAGTGCTAGTATCGGAGGGGGCTATCGGGCTTTCTTT
-,TRBJ1-5,many,TRBV4-1,CASSQANPAETPQHF,TGCGCCAGCAGCCAAGCGAACCCCGCCGAGACTCCCCAGCATTTT
-,TRBJ2-5,-,TRBV20-1,CSARDLKTQYF,TGCAGTGCTAGAGATCTAAAGACCCAGTACTTC
-,TRBJ2-7,many,TRBV20-1,CSGGGNYEQYF,TGCAGTGGCGGTGGGAACTACGAGCAGTACTTC
TRBD1,TRBJ2-5,-,TRBV10-3,CATGTGQETRYF,TGTGCCACGGGGACAGGCCAAGAGACCCGGTACTTC
-,TRBJ2-5,many,TRBV6-5,CATSSLRLGETQYF,TGTGCCACCAGCTCCCTCCGCTTAGGGGAGACCCAGTACTTC
-,TRBJ2-5,many,TRBV24-1,CATSAGEPQETQYF,TGTGCCACCAGTGCCGGGGAGCCACAAGAGACCCAGTACTTC
-,TRBJ1-1,many,TRBV29-1,CSVDSGGIEAFF,TGCAGCGTTGATTCGGGGGGTATTGAAGCTTTCTTT
TRBD1,TRBJ2-6,many,TRBV7-3,CASSPYPGTGLSGANVLTF,TGTGCCAGCAGCCCCTACCCCGGGACAGGGCTCTCTGGGGCCAACGTCCTGACTTTC
-,TRBJ1-5,-,TRBV10-3,CAIRAGAERQPQHF,TGTGCCATCAGGGCGGGGGCGGAACGACAGCCCCAGCATTTT
-,TRBJ2-6,many,TRBV7-9,CASSFRLSGANVLTF,TGTGCCAGCAGCTTCCGGCTCTCTGGGGCCAACGTCCTGACTTTC
-,TRBJ2-7,-,TRBV6-6,CASSYAASEQYF,TGTGCCAGCAGTTACGCGGCTAGCGAGCAGTACTTC
TRBD2,TRBJ2-5,many,TRBV11-2,CASSRTSGGHQETQYF,TGTGCCAGCAGCCGTACTAGCGGGGGCCACCAAGAGACCCAGTACTTC
-,TRBJ1-1,many,TRBV20-1,CSARDRAPEAFF,TGCAGTGCTAGAGACCGGGCCCCGGAAGCTTTCTTT
TRBD2,TRBJ2-5,-,TRBV10-3,CAISSGLARETQYF,TGTGCCATCAGTTCGGGACTAGCGCGGGAGACCCAGTACTTC
TRBD1,TRBJ1-1,many,TRBV19,CASTEDRGAEAFF,TGTGCCAGTACCGAAGACAGGGGCGCTGAAGCTTTCTTT
TRBD1,TRBJ2-1,-,TRBV20-1,CSAHRTGSYNEQFF,TGCAGTGCTCACCGGACAGGGAGCTACAATGAGCAGTTCTTC
TRBD1,TRBJ1-1,many,TRBV29-1,CSADRVGDTEAFF,TGCAGCGCCGACAGGGTCGGGGACACTGAAGCTTTCTTT
-,TRBJ1-1,-,TRBV4-1,CASSQTLRDMNTEAFF,TGCGCCAGCAGCCAAACGTTAAGGGACATGAACACTGAAGCTTTCTTT
TRBD2,TRBJ2-5,-,TRBV2,CACSLGTSGGIETQYF,TGTGCCTGCAGCCTCGGGACTAGCGGGGGGATAGAGACCCAGTACTTC
-,TRBJ1-2,many,TRBV10-3,CAISEDVGRFYGYTF,TGTGCCATCAGTGAGGATGTAGGGCGTTTCTATGGCTACACCTTC